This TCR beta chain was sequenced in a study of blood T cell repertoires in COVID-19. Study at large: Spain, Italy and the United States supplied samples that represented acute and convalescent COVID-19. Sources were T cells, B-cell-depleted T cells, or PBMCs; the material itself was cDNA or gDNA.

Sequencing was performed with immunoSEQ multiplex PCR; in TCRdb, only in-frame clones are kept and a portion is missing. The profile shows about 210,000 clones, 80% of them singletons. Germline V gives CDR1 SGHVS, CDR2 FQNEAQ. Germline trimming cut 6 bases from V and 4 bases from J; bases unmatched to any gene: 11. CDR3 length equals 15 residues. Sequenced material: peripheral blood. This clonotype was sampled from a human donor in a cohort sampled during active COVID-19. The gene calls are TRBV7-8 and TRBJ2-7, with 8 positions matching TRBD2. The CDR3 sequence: CASRYTGLAGYEQYF. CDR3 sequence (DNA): TGTGCCAGCAGATATACCGGGCTAGCGGGTTACGAGCAGTACTTC.